The following is a T cell receptor (beta chain) sequence with its context. TCR beta VDJ combinations and CDR3 sequences were profiled from genomic DNA. TCRdb itself ran the reads through MiXCR, one entry per CDR3 protein. The sample yields 310,000 or so distinct CDR3 sequences, roughly 61% seen once. The CDR3 has 14 residues. J was trimmed by 5 bases and V by 6 bases; bases with no gene match: 4. The germline V gene has CDR1 SNHLY and CDR2 FYNNEI. The source of the sample is a study of CD8+CD57+ T cells in acquired aplastic anemia. Only patients with CD8+CD57+ cell expansion on flow cytometry were chosen for sequencing.

The chain couples TRBV2 to TRBJ2-1, with TRBD2 matching 10 bases. The material sequenced was sorted CD4+, CD8+, or CD8+CD57+ T cells (not recorded which) from PBMCs. The sequence derives from a human donor with aplastic anemia. CDR3 sequence: CASSRTSGHNEQFF. In DNA form, the CDR3 reads TGTGCCAGCAGCAGGACTAGCGGCCACAATGAGCAGTTCTTC.